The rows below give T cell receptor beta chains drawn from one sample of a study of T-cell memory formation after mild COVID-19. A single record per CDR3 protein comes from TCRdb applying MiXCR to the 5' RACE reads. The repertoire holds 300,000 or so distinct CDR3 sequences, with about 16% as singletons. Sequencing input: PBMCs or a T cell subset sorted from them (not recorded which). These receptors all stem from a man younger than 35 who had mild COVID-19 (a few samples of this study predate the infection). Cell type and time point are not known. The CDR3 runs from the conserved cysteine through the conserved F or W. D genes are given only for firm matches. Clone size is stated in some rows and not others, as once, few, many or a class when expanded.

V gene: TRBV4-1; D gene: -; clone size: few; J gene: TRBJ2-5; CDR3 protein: CASSRRRRVDAEETQYF; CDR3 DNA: TGCGCCAGCAGCCGGCGGAGGAGGGTTGATGCGGAGGAGACCCAGTACTTC
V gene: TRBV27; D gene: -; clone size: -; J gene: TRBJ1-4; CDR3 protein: CASSTLGDEKLFF; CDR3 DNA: TGTGCCAGCAGTACCCTCGGAGATGAAAAACTGTTTTTT
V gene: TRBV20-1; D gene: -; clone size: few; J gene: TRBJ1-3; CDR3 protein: CSARDQRGGNTIYF; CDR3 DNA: TGCAGTGCTAGAGATCAGAGGGGAGGAAACACCATATATTTT
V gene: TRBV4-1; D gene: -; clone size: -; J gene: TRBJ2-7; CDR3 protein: CASSQDSAVPYEQYF; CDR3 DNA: TGCGCCAGCAGCCAAGATTCGGCGGTTCCTTACGAGCAGTACTTC
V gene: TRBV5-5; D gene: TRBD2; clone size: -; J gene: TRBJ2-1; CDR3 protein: CASSRGGGYNEQFF; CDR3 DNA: TGTGCCAGCAGCCGGGGCGGGGGTTACAATGAGCAGTTCTTC
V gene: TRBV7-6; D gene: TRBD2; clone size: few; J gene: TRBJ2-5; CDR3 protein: CASSPRTSGGAETQYF; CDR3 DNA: TGTGCCAGCAGCCCAAGGACTAGCGGGGGGGCAGAGACCCAGTACTTC
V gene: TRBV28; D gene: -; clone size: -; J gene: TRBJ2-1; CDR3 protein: CASSSLNEQFF; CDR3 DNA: TGTGCCAGCAGTTCTCTCAATGAGCAGTTCTTC
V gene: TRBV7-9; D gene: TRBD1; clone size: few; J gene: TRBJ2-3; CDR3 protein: CASSLTGGSDTQYF; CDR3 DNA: TGTGCCAGCAGCTTAACAGGGGGGTCGGATACGCAGTATTTT
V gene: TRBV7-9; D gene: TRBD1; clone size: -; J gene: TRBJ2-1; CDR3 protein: CASSLRDRDNNEQFF; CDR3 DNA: TGTGCCAGCAGCCTCCGGGACAGGGATAACAATGAGCAGTTCTTC
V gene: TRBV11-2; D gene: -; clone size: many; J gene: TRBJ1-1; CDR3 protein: CASSFAGSNTEAFF; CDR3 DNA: TGTGCCAGCAGCTTCGCAGGGAGTAATACTGAAGCTTTCTTT
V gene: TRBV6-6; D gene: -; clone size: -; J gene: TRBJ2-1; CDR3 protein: CASSAYREEQFF; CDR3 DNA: TGTGCCAGCAGTGCCTACAGGGAGGAGCAGTTCTTC
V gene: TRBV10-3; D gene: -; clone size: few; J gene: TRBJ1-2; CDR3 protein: CAISVTEDYGYTF; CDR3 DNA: TGTGCCATCAGCGTGACAGAAGACTATGGCTACACCTTC
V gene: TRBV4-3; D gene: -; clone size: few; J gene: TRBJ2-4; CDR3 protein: CASSPETARDKNIQYF; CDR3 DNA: TGCGCCAGCAGCCCCGAGACAGCCAGAGATAAAAACATTCAGTACTTC
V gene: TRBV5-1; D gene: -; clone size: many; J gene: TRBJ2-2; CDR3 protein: CASSPTTGELFF; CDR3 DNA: TGCGCCAGCAGTCCTACCACCGGGGAGCTGTTTTTT
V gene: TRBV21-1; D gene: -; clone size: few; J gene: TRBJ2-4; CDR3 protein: CASSNSQDRSTSIQYF; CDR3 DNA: TGTGCCAGCAGCAATTCCCAGGACAGGTCGACAAGCATTCAGTACTTC
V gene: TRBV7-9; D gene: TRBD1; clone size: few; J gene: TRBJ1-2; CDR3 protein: CASSPLGQPLVYGYTF; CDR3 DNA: TGTGCCAGCAGCCCTCTGGGACAGCCCCTCGTCTATGGCTACACCTTC
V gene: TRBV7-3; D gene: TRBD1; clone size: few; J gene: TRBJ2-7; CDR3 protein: CASSLNRGDDEQYF; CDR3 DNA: TGTGCCAGCAGCTTAAACAGGGGCGACGACGAGCAGTACTTC
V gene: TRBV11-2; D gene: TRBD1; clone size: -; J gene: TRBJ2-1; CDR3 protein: CASSADRGIHNEQFF; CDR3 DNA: TGTGCCAGCAGCGCCGACAGGGGAATTCACAATGAGCAGTTCTTC
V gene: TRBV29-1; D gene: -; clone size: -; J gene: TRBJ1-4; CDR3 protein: CSVEQGYEKLFF; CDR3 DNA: TGCAGCGTTGAACAGGGCTACGAAAAACTGTTTTTT
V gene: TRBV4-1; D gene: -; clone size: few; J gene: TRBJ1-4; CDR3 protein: CASSQPRAGREKLFF; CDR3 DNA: TGCGCCAGCAGCCAACCACGGGCAGGGAGAGAAAAACTGTTTTTT